The clone carrying this TCR beta chain turned up a few times. Its cognate antigen is unknown. Researchers tagged individual cDNA molecules with unique molecular identifiers. TCRdb itself ran the 5' RACE reads through MiXCR, one entry per CDR3 protein. The table shows around 40,000 distinct CDR3 sequences, with 5.9% occurring only once. The sample is drawn from a study of early T cells in non-severe SARS-CoV-2 infection. Study information: Unsorted whole blood bulk RNA was sequenced, with unpaired chains. Overall study findings and caveats: Sequences matched to VDJdb favored anti-spike CD8 responses, while private and CD4 specificities were missed.

Germline lookup yields CDR1 MNHEY and CDR2 SMNVEV (reference sequence). This CDR3 is 13 amino acids long. V shed 2 bases and J shed 4 bases, with 6 bases lying between them. What was sequenced was whole blood. V usage is TRBV27 and J usage is TRBJ1-5; D is unresolved. The sequence came from an adult who was a healthcare worker with PCR-confirmed SARS-CoV-2 infection or an uninfected control (not recorded which). The CDR3 sequence: CASSLTRNQPQHF. Written as DNA, the CDR3 is TGTGCCAGCAGTTTAACACGTAATCAGCCCCAGCATTTT.